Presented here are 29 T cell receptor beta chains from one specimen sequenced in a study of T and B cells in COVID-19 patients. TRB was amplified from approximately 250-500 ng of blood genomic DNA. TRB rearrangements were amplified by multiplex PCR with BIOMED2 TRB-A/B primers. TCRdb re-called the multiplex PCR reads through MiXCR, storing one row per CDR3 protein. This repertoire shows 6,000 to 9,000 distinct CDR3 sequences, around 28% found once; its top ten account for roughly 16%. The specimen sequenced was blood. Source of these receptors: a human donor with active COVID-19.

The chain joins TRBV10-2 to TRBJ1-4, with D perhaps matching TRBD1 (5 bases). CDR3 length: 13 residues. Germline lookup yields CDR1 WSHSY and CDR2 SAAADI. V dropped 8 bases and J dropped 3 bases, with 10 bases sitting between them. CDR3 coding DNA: TGCGCCAGCCACCGGGACCCTAATGAAAAACTGTTTTTT. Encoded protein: CASHRDPNEKLFF.

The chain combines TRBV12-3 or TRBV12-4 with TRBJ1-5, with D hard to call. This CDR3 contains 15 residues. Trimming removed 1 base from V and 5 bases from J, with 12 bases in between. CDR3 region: CASSLVSWRDQPQHF. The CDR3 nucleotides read TGTGCCAGCAGTTTAGTGTCGTGGAGGGATCAGCCCCAGCATTTT.

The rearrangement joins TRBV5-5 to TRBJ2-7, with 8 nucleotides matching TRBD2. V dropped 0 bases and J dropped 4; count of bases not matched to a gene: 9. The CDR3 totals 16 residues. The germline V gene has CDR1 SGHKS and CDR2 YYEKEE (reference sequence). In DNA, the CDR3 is TGTGCCAGCAGCTTGGCCGGCGGGAGGAGTAGATACGAGCAGTACTTC. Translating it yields CASSLAGGRSRYEQYF.

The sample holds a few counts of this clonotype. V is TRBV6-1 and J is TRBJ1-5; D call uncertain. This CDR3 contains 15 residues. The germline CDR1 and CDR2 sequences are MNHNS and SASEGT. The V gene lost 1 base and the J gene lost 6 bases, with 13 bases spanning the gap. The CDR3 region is CASSEGARGTQPQHF. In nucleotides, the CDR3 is TGTGCCAGCAGTGAAGGAGCCCGGGGTACTCAGCCCCAGCATTTT.

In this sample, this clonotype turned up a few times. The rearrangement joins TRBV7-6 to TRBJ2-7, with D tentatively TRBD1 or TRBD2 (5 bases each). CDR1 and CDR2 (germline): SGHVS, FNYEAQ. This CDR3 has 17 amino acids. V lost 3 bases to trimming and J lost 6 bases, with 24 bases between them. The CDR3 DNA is TGTGCCAGCAGCTTTTTCATCCAGGGTAGCCCAGAGGGCGAGCAGTACTTC. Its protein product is CASSFFIQGSPEGEQYF.

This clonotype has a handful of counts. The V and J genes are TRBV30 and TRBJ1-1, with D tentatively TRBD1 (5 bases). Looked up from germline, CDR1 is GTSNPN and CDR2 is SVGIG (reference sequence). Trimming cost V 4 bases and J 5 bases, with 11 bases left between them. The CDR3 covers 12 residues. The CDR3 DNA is TGTGCCTGGAAGAGGGGAGGTACTGAAGCTTTCTTT. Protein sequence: CAWKRGGTEAFF.

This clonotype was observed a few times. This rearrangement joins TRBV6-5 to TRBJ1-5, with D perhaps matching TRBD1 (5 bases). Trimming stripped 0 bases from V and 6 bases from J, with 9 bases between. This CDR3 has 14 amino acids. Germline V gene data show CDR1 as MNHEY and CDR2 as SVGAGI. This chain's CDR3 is CASSYSGGRQPQHF. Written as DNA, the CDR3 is TGTGCCAGCAGTTACTCCGGGGGACGTCAGCCCCAGCATTTT.

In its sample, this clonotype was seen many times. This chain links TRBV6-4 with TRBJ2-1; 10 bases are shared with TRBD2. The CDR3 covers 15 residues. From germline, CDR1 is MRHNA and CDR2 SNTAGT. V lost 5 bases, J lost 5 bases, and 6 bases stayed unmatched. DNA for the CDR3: TGTGCCAGCAGTATCCTAGCGGGAGCAAACAATGAGCAGTTCTTC. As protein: CASSILAGANNEQFF.

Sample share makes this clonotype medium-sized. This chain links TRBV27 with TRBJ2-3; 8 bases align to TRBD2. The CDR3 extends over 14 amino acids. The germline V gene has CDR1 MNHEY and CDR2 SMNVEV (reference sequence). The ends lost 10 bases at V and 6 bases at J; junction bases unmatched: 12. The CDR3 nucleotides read TGTGCCATGATGGACATCGGGACTAGGGATACGCAGTATTTT. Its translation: CAMMDIGTRDTQYF.

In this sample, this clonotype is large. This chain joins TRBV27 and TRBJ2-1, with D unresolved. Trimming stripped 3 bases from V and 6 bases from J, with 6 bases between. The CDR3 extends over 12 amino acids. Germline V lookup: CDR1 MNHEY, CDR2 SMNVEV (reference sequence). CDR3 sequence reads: CASSFGVNEQFF. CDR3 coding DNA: TGTGCCAGCAGTTTTGGAGTCAATGAGCAGTTCTTC.

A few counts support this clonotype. The CDR3 region has the DNA TGTGCCAGCAGGATAGGGGGGAACTATGGCTACACCTTC. Encoded protein: CASRIGGNYGYTF. The chain carries TRBV5-4 and TRBJ1-2; a weak D match, TRBD1 (6 bases). This CDR3 spans 13 amino acids. Germline V gene data show CDR1 as SGHNT and CDR2 as YYREEE (reference sequence). V lost 5 bases to trimming and J lost 2 bases, with 10 bases between them.

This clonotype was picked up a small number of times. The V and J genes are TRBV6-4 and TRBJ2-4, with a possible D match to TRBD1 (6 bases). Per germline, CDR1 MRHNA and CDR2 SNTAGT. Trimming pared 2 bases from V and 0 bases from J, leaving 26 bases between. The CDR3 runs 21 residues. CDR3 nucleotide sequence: TGTGCCAGCAGTGACCTACACCTCACCGGGACAAGGTTGCTAGCCAAAAACATTCAGTACTTC. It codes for CASSDLHLTGTRLLAKNIQYF.

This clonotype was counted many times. The CDR3 DNA is TGTGCCAGTAGTCACAACAGTGCGGTGGGTGGCTACACCTTC. Translated: CASSHNSAVGGYTF. The rearrangement uses TRBV19 and TRBJ1-2; no clear D gene. CDR1 LNHDA and CDR2 SQIVND come from the germline V gene (reference sequence). Trimming shortened V by 5 bases and J by 7 bases, and 17 bases separated the two germline ends. The CDR3 contains 14 residues.

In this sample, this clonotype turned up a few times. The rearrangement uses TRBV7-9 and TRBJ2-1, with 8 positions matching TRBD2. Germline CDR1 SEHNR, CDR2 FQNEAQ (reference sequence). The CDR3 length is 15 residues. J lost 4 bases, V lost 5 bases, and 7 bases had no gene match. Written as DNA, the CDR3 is TGTGCCAGCAGCCCGGGGGGGGGATGGTACAATGAGCAGTTCTTC. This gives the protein CASSPGGGWYNEQFF. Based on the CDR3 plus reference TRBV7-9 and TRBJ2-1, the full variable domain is DTGVSQNPRHKITKRGQNVTFRCDPISEHNRLYWYRQTLGQGPEFLTYFQNEAQLEKSRLLSDRFSAERPKGSFSTLEIQRTEQGDSAMYLCASSPGGGWYNEQFFGPGTRLTVL.

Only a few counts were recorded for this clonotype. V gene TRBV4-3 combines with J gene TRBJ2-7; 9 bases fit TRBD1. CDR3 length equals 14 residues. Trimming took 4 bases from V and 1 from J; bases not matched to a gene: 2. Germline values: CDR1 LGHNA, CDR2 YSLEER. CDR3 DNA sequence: TGCGCCAGCAGCCCGGGACAGGGTTCCTACGAGCAGTACTTC. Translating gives CASSPGQGSYEQYF.

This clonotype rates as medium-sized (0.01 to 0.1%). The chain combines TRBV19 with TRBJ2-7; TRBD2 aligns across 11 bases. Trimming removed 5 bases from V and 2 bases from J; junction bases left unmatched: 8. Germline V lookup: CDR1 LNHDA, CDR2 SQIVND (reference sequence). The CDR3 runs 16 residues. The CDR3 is CASSLGGLAVTYEQYF. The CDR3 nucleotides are TGTGCCAGTAGTCTAGGGGGACTAGCGGTAACCTACGAGCAGTACTTC.

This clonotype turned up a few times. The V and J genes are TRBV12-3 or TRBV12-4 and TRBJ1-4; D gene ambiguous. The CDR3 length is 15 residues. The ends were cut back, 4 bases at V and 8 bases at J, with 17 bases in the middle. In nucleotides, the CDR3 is TGTGCCAGCAGTTCGCGGACTCCTGGGCGGGAAAAACTGTTTTTT. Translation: CASSSRTPGREKLFF.

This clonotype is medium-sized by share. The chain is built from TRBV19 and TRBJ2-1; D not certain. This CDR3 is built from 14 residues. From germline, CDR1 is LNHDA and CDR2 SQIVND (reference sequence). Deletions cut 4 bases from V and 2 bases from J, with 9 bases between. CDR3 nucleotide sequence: TGTGCCAGTAGTAGTTCCGTACCCTACAATGAGCAGTTCTTC. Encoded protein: CASSSSVPYNEQFF.

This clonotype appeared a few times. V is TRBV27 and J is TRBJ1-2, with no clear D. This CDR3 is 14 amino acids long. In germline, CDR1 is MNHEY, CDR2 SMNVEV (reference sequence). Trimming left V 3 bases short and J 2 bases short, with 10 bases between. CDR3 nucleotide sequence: TGTGCCAGCAGTTTTGGCGGGCGGAACTATGGCTACACCTTC. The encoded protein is CASSFGGRNYGYTF.

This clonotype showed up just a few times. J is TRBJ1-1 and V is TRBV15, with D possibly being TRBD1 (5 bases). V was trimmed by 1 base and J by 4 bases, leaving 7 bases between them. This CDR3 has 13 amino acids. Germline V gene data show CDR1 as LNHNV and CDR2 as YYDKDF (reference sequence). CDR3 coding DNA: TGTGCCACCAGCAGAGCAGGGACCACTGAAGCTTTCTTT. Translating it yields CATSRAGTTEAFF.

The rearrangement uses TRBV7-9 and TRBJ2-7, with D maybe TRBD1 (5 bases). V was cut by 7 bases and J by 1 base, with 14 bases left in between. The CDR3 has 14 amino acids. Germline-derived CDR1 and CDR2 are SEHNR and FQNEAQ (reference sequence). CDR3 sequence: CASTRGAGSYEQYF. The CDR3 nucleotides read TGTGCCAGCACCCGTGGGGCAGGGTCCTACGAGCAGTACTTC.

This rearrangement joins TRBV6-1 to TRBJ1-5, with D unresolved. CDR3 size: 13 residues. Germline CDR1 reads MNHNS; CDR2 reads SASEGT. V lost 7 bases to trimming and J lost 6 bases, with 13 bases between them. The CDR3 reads CASTERETQPQHF. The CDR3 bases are TGTGCCAGCACAGAGAGGGAAACTCAGCCCCAGCATTTT.

CDR3 region: CASSISSQGFYNEQFF. CDR3 in DNA: TGTGCCAGTAGTATATCCTCACAGGGTTTCTACAATGAGCAGTTCTTC. V gene TRBV19 combines with J gene TRBJ2-1, with D perhaps matching TRBD1 (6 bases). V lost 2 bases, J lost 3 bases, and 14 bases lay in between. The CDR3 runs to 16 residues. The germline V gene has CDR1 LNHDA and CDR2 SQIVND (reference sequence).

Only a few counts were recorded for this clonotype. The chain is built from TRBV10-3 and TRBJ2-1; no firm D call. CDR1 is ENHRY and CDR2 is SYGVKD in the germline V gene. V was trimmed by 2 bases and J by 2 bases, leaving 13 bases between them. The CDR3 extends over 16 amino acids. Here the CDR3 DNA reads TGTGCCATCAGTGAGGAAATGGGAAGTGCCTACAATGAGCAGTTCTTC. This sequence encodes CAISEEMGSAYNEQFF.

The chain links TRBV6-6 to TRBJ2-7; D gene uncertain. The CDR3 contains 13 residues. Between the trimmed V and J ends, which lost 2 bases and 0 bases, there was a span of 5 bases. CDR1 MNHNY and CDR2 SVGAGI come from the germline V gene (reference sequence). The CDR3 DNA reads TGTGCCAGCAGTTACAGGGCCTCCTACGAGCAGTACTTC. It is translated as CASSYRASYEQYF.

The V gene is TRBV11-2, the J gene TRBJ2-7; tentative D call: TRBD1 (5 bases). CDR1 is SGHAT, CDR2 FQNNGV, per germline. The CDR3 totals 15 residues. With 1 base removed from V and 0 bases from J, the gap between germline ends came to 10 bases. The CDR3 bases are TGTGCCAGCAGCTTAGGTGGAAGGGGCTCCTACGAGCAGTACTTC. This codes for CASSLGGRGSYEQYF. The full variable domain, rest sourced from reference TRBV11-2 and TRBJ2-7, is EAGVAQSPRYKIIEKRQSVAFWCNPISGHATLYWYQQILGQGPKLLIQFQNNGVVDDSQLPKDRFSAERLKGVDSTLKIQPAKLEDSAVYLCASSLGGRGSYEQYFGPGTRLTVT.

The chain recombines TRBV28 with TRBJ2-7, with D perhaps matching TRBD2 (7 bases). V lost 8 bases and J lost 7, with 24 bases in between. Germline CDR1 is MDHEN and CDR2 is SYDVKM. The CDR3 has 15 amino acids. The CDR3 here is CASWEPGGGSEEQYF. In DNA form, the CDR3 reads TGTGCCAGCTGGGAGCCGGGGGGCGGATCAGAAGAGCAGTACTTC.

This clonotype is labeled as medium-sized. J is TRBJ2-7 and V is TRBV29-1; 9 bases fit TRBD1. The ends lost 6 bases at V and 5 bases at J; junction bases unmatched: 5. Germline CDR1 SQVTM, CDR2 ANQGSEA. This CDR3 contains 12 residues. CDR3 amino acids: CSVGTGTHEQYF. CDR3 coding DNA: TGCAGCGTGGGGACAGGGACCCACGAGCAGTACTTC.

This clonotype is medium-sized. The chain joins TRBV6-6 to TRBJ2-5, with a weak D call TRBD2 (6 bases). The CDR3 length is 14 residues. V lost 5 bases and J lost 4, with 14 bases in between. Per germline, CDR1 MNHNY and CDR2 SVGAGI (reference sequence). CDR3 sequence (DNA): TGTGCCAGCAGTGACCCTAGGAGGGGAGAGACCCAGTACTTC. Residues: CASSDPRRGETQYF.